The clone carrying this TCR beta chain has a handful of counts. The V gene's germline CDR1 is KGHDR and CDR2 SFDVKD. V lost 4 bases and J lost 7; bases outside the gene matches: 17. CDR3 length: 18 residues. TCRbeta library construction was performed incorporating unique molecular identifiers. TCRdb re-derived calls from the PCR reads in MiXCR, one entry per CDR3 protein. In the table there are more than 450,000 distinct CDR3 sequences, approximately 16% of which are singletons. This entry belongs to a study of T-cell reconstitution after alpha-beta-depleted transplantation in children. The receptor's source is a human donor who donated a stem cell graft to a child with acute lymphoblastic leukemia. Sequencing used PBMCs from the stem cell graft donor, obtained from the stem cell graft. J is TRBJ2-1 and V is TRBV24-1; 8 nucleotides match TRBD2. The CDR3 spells CATSDQELGLGIRNEQFF. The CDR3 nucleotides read TGTGCCACCAGTGACCAGGAATTGGGACTAGGTATTAGAAATGAGCAGTTCTTC.